This TCR beta chain emerged from a study of cytomegalovirus exposure and HLA in healthy donors. Study results and caveats: TCR association rates varied by HLA locus in a later analysis, with DRB1 highest and HLA-C lowest. A few V segments could not be told apart, such as TRBV6-2 and TRBV6-3, and were left out.

Both 60 Vbeta primers and 13 Jbeta primers went into the PCR. In the authors' methods: Among the unique TCR beta chains that a later analysis counted, about 84 million in all, about 10 million were shared. Here immunoSEQ multiplex PCR was the method, and the copy in TCRdb shows in-frame clones only, minus some. The V and J calls and clone size come from that table; D and trimming were worked out from the DNA. The sample yields around 200,000 clones, almost 75% seen once. Germline V CDR1 and CDR2: SGHVS, FNYEAQ. V dropped 5 bases and J dropped 0; count of bases not matched to a gene: 2. The CDR3 extends over 15 amino acids. Remarks on this clone: Its antigen is not known.

Healthy bone marrow donors made up the cohort. The sequenced sample consisted of PBMCs. The rearrangement uses TRBV7-6 and TRBJ2-7; TRBD2 matches at 12 bases. The receptor comes from a woman aged 25 to 39 in good health and CMV-seropositive. The CDR3 nucleotides are TGTGCCAGCAGCCTGACTAGCGGGAGCTCCTACGAGCAGTACTTC. Encoded protein: CASSLTSGSSYEQYF.